Described below is a single T cell receptor beta chain sequence and its context. The clone's antigen remains unknown. No clone much larger than this one lies a single base away; base qualities are absent. The data derive from a study of blood T cell repertoires in COVID-19 (dated by TCRdb to between 2020 and 2021). Notes on the research overall: Samples covering the acute and convalescent phases of COVID-19 were provided by collaborators in the United States, Italy and Spain. The prospective study material was composed of cDNA or gDNA derived from T cells, B-cell-depleted T cells, or PBMCs. Subjects who had been exposed to COVID-19, were actively infected with it, or had recovered from it provided the deeply sampled blood TCRbeta repertoires that made up the dataset. The repertoires were released in a freely available public database intended as a resource for research on the immune response to SARS-CoV-2. Samples were obtained from the ongoing ImmuneRACE study (first 160 participants) and from 1,254 subjects provided by 6 global collaborators. Sample metadata almost always included a de-identified subject ID, COVID-19 status, age in years and sex. Where HLA class I and class II types were available, the types were taken from metadata supplied by the sample provider, not from assay-based typing. Findings and caveats that apply to the study as a whole: How much clinical and demographic metadata was included differed by source and by participant, and the metadata was provided uncurated.

TCRbeta CDR3 regions were amplified from genomic DNA by means of the immunoSEQ Assay, a bias-controlled multiplex PCR. The study's processing was this. The number of nucleated cells in each sample was estimated by amplification of reference gene primers within the assay. Sequence reads were collapsed and filtered to measure the absolute abundance of every unique TCRbeta CDR3 rearrangement. For each sample, productive Simpson clonality was calculated as the square root of Simpson's diversity index over productive rearrangements. TCRdb re-hosts the immuneACCESS table, in-frame sequences only. Its copies lack some clones; in the studies checked, an unresolved V gene accounts for under half of them, and the cause for the rest is not known. The V and J calls and clone size come from that table; D and trimming were worked out from the DNA. The table for this sample lists some 200,000 clones; roughly 86% of them were counted only once. Jointly, the top ten make up more than 3% of the sample.

Whole blood was collected in K2EDTA tubes by collaborating institutions according to the institutions' own protocols. For TCRbeta analysis, collaborators shipped samples in one of three forms: frozen whole blood, isolated PBMCs, or DNA extracted from either of those sample types. The CDR3, cysteine through phenylalanine, is 12 amino acids long. The sequence is cut down to CDR3 DNA, 36 bases in frame from base 1. For this chain, trimming is 1 base at the V end and 10 bases at the J end, and the number of junction bases without a gene match is 1. The germline V gene gives CDR1 as LGHNA and CDR2 as YNFKEQ.

The source of this sequence is a man between 65 and 79 years old with acute or convalescent COVID-19. Sample: peripheral blood. The rearranged segments are TRBV4-2 and TRBJ1-1; TRBD1 agrees with 9 junctional bases. This receptor carries the CDR3 CASSQGQGGAFF. The nucleotides read TGTGCCAGCAGCCAAGGACAGGGGGGAGCTTTCTTT.